This record concerns one T cell receptor beta chain sequence. Indicated treatment: about 20 received Ad26.COV2.S at low or high dose, single or two shots; roughly five received placebo; per-sample allocation not given. Vaccine and placebo recipients were sampled on day 63 after the first injection. This adult donor, from Boston, was 18-55 years old. The entry originates in a study of Ad26.COV2.S vaccination and SARS-CoV-2 variants. At the level of the study: Donor got 5x10^10 or 1x10^11 viral particles of Ad26.COV2.S.

The data were produced by immunoSEQ multiplex PCR, yet TCRdb's version contains in-frame clones alone and is incomplete. The sample shows some 270,000 clones, around nine tenths of them seen only once. Trimming cost V 6 bases and J 4 bases; bases outside gene matches: 3. The CDR3 has 14 residues. Germline V gene lookup returns CDR1 MNHEY and CDR2 SVGAGI. The sequence came from a person aged 18-60 years who received the Ad26.COV2.S COVID-19 vaccine or a placebo. The sample was peripheral blood, taken in a trial of Ad26.COV2.S vaccine versus placebo. The chain recombines TRBV6-5 with TRBJ2-5; TRBD1 agrees at 12 bases. CDR3 residues: CASRRDRGRETQYF. CDR3 in DNA: TGTGCCAGCAGAAGGGACAGGGGGCGAGAGACCCAGTACTTC.